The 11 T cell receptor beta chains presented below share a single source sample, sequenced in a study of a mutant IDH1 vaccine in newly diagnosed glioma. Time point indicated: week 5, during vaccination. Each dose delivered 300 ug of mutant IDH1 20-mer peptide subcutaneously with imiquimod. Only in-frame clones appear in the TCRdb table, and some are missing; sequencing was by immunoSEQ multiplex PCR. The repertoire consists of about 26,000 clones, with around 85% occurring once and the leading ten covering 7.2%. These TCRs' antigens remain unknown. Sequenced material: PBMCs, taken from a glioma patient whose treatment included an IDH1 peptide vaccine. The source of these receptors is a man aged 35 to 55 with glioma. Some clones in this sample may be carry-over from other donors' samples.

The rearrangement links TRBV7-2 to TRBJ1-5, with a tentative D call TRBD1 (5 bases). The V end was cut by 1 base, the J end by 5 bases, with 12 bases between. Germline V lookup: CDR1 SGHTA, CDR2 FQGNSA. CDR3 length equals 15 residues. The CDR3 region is CASSLDRQGHQPQHF. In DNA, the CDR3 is TGTGCCAGCAGCTTAGATCGGCAGGGACATCAGCCCCAGCATTTT.

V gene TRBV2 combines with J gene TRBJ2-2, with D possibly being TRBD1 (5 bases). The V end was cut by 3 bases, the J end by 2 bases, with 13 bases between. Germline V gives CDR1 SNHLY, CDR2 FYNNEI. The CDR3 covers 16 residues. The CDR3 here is CASSEVGAANTGELFF. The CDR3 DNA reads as TGTGCCAGCAGTGAGGTTGGGGCAGCTAACACCGGGGAGCTGTTTTTT.

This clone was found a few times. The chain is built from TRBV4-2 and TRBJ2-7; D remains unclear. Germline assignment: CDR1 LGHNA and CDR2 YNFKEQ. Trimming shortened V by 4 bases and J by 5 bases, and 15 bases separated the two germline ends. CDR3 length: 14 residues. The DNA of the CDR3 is TGTGCCAGCAGCCCTGCCGGGCGCGGACACGAGCAGTACTTC. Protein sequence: CASSPAGRGHEQYF.

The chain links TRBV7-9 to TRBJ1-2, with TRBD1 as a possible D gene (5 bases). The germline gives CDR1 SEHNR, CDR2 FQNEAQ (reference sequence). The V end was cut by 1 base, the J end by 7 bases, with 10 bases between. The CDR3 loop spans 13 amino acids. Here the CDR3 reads CASSLGGDRGYTF. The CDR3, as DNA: TGTGCCAGCAGCTTAGGAGGGGATCGTGGCTACACCTTC.

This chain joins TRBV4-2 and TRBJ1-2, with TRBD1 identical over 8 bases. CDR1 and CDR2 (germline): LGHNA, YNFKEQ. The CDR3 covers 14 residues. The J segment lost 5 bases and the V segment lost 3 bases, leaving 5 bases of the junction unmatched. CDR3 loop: CASSQEDRVYGYTF. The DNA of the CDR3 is TGTGCCAGCAGCCAGGAGGACAGGGTTTATGGCTACACCTTC.

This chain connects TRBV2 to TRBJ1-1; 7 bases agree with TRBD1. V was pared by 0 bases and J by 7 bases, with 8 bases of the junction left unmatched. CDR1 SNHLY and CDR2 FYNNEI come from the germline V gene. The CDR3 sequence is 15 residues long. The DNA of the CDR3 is TGTGCCAGCAGTGAAGCGCTTCAGGGGGGCGGTGAAGCTTTCTTT. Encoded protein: CASSEALQGGGEAFF. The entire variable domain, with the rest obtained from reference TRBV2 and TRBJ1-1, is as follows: EPEVTQTPSHQVTQMGQEVILRCVPISNHLYFYWYRQILGQKVEFLVSFYNNEISEKSEIFDDQFSVERPDGSNFTLKIRSTKLEDSAMYFCASSEALQGGGEAFFGQGTRLTVV.

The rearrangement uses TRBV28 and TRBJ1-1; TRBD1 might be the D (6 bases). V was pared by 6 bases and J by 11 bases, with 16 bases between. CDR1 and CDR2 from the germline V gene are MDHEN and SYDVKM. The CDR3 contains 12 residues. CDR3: CASSIDRRTAFF. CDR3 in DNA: TGTGCCAGCAGCATAGACAGGCGTACCGCTTTCTTT. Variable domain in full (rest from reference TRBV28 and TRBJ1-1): DVKVTQSSRYLVKRTGEKVFLECVQDMDHENMFWYRQDPGLGLRLIYFSYDVKMKEKGDIPEGYSVSREKKERFSLILESASTNQTSMYLCASSIDRRTAFFGQGTRLTVV.

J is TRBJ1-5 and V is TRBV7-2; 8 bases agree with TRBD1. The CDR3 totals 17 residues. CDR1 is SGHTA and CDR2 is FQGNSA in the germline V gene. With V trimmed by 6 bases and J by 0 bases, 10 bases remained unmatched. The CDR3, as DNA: TGTGCCAGCAGTAAGACCGGGACAGGTTATAGCAATCAGCCCCAGCATTTT. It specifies CASSKTGTGYSNQPQHF.

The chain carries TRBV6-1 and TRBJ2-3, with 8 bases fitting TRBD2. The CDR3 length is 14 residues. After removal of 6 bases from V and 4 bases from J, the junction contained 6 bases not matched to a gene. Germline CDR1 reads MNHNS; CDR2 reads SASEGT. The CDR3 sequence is CASSMGLGADTQYF. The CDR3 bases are TGTGCCAGCAGCATGGGACTAGGCGCAGATACGCAGTATTTT.

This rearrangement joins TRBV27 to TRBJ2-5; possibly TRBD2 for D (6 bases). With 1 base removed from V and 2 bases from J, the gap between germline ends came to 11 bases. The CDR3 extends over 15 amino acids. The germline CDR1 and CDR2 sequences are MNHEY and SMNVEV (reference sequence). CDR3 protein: CASSLYGGPQETQYF. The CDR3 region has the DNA TGTGCCAGCAGTTTATACGGGGGACCGCAAGAGACCCAGTACTTC.

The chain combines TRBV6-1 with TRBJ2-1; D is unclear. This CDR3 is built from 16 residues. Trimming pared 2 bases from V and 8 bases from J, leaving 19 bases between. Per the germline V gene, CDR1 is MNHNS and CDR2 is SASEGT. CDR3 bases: TGTGCCAGCAGTGAACTAAGTTTGGGATATGATGATGAGCAGTTCTTC. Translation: CASSELSLGYDDEQFF.